The rows below give T cell receptor beta chains drawn from one sample of a study of blood T cell repertoires in COVID-19. Sequencing was performed with immunoSEQ multiplex PCR; in TCRdb, only in-frame clones are kept and a portion is missing. The sample contains roughly 140,000 clones, 81% of which appear only once. The source material was peripheral blood. The receptors were gathered from a human donor in a cohort sampled during active COVID-19. Each CDR3 is given with its conserved first and last residue. The D gene is left open where the match is weak. Clone size is given for some rows only: seen once, a few or many times, or a class if the clone is expanded.

cdr3_length j_call d_call v_call clone_size cdr3_aa cdr3_nt
15 TRBJ1-2 TRBD1 TRBV7-3 . CASSLTGGGTGHYTF TGTGCCAGCAGCTTAACCGGGGGTGGGACAGGACACTACACCTTC
15 TRBJ1-6 . TRBV28 few CASRDSRSYNSPLHF TGTGCCAGCAGGGACAGCCGGTCCTATAATTCACCCCTCCACTTT
16 TRBJ2-5 . TRBV28 . CASSLYGGTEGETQYF TGTGCCAGCAGTTTATACGGAGGGACAGAAGGAGAGACCCAGTACTTC
14 TRBJ2-2 . TRBV7-3 . CASEAVGNTGELFF TGTGCCAGCGAGGCAGTGGGTAACACCGGGGAGCTGTTTTTT
15 TRBJ1-5 TRBD1 TRBV28 . CASRTPTGLGQPQHF TGTGCCAGCAGAACCCCGACAGGGCTGGGTCAGCCCCAGCATTTT
12 TRBJ2-3 . TRBV7-2 . CASSLDINTQYF TGTGCCAGCAGCTTGGACATTAATACGCAGTATTTT
16 TRBJ2-5 . TRBV19 . CASGSLGLSPQETQYF TGTGCCAGTGGCTCGCTGGGACTCTCCCCACAAGAGACCCAGTACTTC
17 TRBJ2-7 TRBD2 TRBV28 . CASSSTGLAGGFYEQYF TGTGCCAGCAGTAGCACGGGACTAGCGGGAGGTTTCTACGAGCAGTACTTC
12 TRBJ1-4 TRBD1 TRBV25-1 . CASAGGGEKLFF TGTGCCAGCGCAGGGGGAGGTGAAAAACTGTTTTTT
15 TRBJ2-7 TRBD2 TRBV10-3 . CAISPLAGGVHEQYF TGTGCCATCAGTCCGCTAGCGGGAGGTGTCCACGAGCAGTACTTC
16 TRBJ2-3 TRBD2 TRBV7-6 . CASSFPGLADTDTQYF TGTGCCAGCAGCTTCCCGGGACTAGCGGACACAGATACGCAGTATTTT
15 TRBJ2-7 TRBD2 TRBV7-6 . CASSSSGSLPYEQYF TGTGCCAGCAGCTCTAGCGGGAGTCTTCCCTACGAGCAGTACTTC
16 TRBJ2-2 . TRBV5-1 few CASSLRPGAFTGELFF TGCGCCAGCAGCTTGCGACCGGGAGCTTTCACCGGGGAGCTGTTTTTT
15 TRBJ2-7 TRBD2 TRBV7-6 . CASSLASGSTYEQYF TGTGCCAGCAGCTTAGCTAGCGGGAGTACCTACGAGCAGTACTTC
15 TRBJ1-1 TRBD1 TRBV29-1 . CSVGDRGTLNTEAFF TGCAGCGTTGGAGACAGGGGGACCTTGAACACTGAAGCTTTCTTT
17 TRBJ1-6 TRBD1 TRBV7-2 . CASSLEPTGDYNSPLHF TGTGCCAGCAGCTTAGAGCCGACAGGGGATTATAATTCACCCCTCCACTTT
15 TRBJ2-4 . TRBV7-8 . CASSPVGEAKNIQYF TGTGCCAGCAGCCCAGTCGGGGAAGCCAAAAACATTCAGTACTTC
14 TRBJ2-5 . TRBV6-2/TRBV6-3 . CASSYFTRQETQYF TGTGCCAGCAGTTACTTTACTAGACAAGAGACCCAGTACTTC
16 TRBJ2-3 . TRBV6-5 . CASSYTDRISTDTQYF TGTGCCAGCAGTTACACGGACAGAATTAGCACAGATACGCAGTATTTT